The 23 T cell receptor beta chains given below trace back to one sample, sequenced in a study of cytomegalovirus exposure and HLA in healthy donors. PCR involved 60 Vbeta and 13 Jbeta primers. Profiling relied on immunoSEQ multiplex PCR, and the TCRdb table lists in-frame clones only, not all of them. The table lists roughly 190,000 clones, 65% to 80% of them singletons. Sequencing was carried out using PBMCs. These receptor sequences come from a woman in her forties in good health and CMV-seronegative.

This chain links TRBV4-1 with TRBJ2-3; D gene ambiguous. V lost 4 bases and J 4 bases, leaving 18 bases between the germline ends. CDR3 size: 16 residues. Germline lookup yields CDR1 MGHRA and CDR2 YSYEKL. The DNA of the CDR3 is TGCGCCAGCAGCCGAACGGTTAACTTACTGGCAGATACGCAGTATTTT. This translates into CASSRTVNLLADTQYF.

The rearrangement joins TRBV5-4 to TRBJ1-2; TRBD1 matches at 8 bases. From germline, CDR1 is SGHNT and CDR2 YYREEE (reference sequence). V lost 4 bases to trimming and J lost 3 bases; unmatched junction nucleotides: 8. The CDR3 sequence is 15 residues long. Here the CDR3 reads CASSPLVTGDYGYTF. The DNA for the CDR3 is TGTGCCAGCAGCCCTCTAGTGACAGGGGACTATGGCTACACCTTC.

The chain is built from TRBV11-3 and TRBJ2-2; tentatively, D is TRBD1 (5 bases). Germline-derived CDR1 and CDR2 are SGHNT and YENEEA. The CDR3 length is 16 residues. V shed 2 bases and J shed 6 bases, with 16 bases lying between them. The CDR3 coding sequence is TGTGCCAGCAGCTTAATGTCCAGGGAAGGGGCCGGGGAGCTGTTTTTT. It encodes CASSLMSREGAGELFF.

The rearrangement uses TRBV4-1 and TRBJ1-2; the D is unclear. V was shortened by 1 base and J by 4 bases, with 13 bases between the two germline ends. The CDR3 has 15 residues. From germline, CDR1 is MGHRA and CDR2 YSYEKL. CDR3 protein: CASSQGHGLGYGYTF. The CDR3 DNA is TGCGCCAGCAGCCAAGGACACGGCCTGGGCTATGGCTACACCTTC.

This clone has just a few counts. The CDR3 coding sequence is TGCGCCAGCAGCCAGGGCCCAACGGGAGATACGCAGTATTTT. Protein sequence: CASSQGPTGDTQYF. The V gene is TRBV5-1, the J gene TRBJ2-3, with TRBD1 as a possible D gene (5 bases). V lost 4 bases and J 5 bases, leaving 14 bases between the germline ends. CDR3 length: 14 residues. The V gene's germline CDR1 is SGHRS and CDR2 YFSETQ.

The V gene is TRBV19, the J gene TRBJ2-7; tentatively, D is TRBD1 (6 bases). The germline gives CDR1 LNHDA, CDR2 SQIVND (reference sequence). The V end was cut by 3 bases, the J end by 1 base, with 13 bases between. The CDR3 sequence is 15 residues long. In DNA, the CDR3 is TGTGCCAGTAGTATCGCCCCGGACAGATCCTACGAGCAGTACTTC. Encoded protein: CASSIAPDRSYEQYF.

The rearrangement links TRBV19 to TRBJ1-5; D not certain. V was trimmed by 2 bases and J by 4 bases, leaving 12 bases between them. The CDR3 loop spans 15 amino acids. Germline loops: CDR1 LNHDA, CDR2 SQIVND (reference sequence). The CDR3 here is CASSIRRGWNQPQHF. The CDR3 region has the DNA TGTGCCAGTAGTATACGACGAGGATGGAATCAGCCCCAGCATTTT.

V and J are TRBV2 and TRBJ2-2, with D possibly being TRBD2 (5 bases). V was clipped by 0 bases and J by 5 bases, with 10 bases between them. CDR1 is SNHLY, CDR2 FYNNEI, per germline. This CDR3 spans 15 amino acids. The CDR3 DNA reads TGTGCCAGCAGTGAAGCGCTTCGAGGGACCGGGGAGCTGTTTTTT. It yields the protein CASSEALRGTGELFF.

This clone occurred a few times. This sequence joins TRBV7-2 and TRBJ2-5; D possibly corresponds to TRBD2 (7 bases). V lost 5 bases and J lost 1, with 11 bases in between. This CDR3 spans 14 amino acids. CDR1 is SGHTA and CDR2 is FQGNSA in the germline V gene. The CDR3 here is CASSRGAAQETQYF. The CDR3 DNA reads as TGTGCCAGCAGCCGGGGGGCAGCCCAAGAGACCCAGTACTTC.

The rearrangement joins TRBV9 to TRBJ1-1; D might be TRBD1 (6 bases). CDR3 size: 14 residues. V dropped 0 bases and J dropped 6 bases, with 12 bases sitting between them. Germline CDR1 reads SGDLS; CDR2 reads YYNGEE. CDR3 sequence reads: CASSVGGREAEAFF. The CDR3 region has the DNA TGTGCCAGCAGCGTAGGGGGGCGGGAGGCTGAAGCTTTCTTT.

The gene calls are TRBV9 and TRBJ1-6, with D perhaps TRBD1 (6 bases). V was trimmed by 0 bases and J by 7 bases, leaving 11 bases between them. CDR1 is SGDLS and CDR2 is YYNGEE in the germline V gene. The CDR3 runs 15 residues. CDR3 nucleotide sequence: TGTGCCAGCAGCGTAGGAGGGGGGGCCAATTCACCCCTCCACTTT. This gives the protein CASSVGGGANSPLHF.

The chain is built from TRBV7-2 and TRBJ1-1; 8 positions agree with TRBD1. The germline CDR1 and CDR2 sequences are SGHTA and FQGNSA. This CDR3 has 15 residues. The V segment lost 4 bases and the J segment 3 bases; nucleotides outside the gene matches: 7. In nucleotides, the CDR3 is TGTGCCAGCAGCTCCCAGGGGGCAGTCGACACTGAAGCTTTCTTT. It codes for CASSSQGAVDTEAFF.

Only one count was recorded for this clone. The chain uses TRBV5-1 and TRBJ1-2, with 7 positions matching TRBD1. Trimming at V came to 0 bases and at J to 8 bases, leaving 4 bases not matched to a gene. The CDR3 has 13 amino acids. The germline V gene has CDR1 SGHRS and CDR2 YFSETQ. The CDR3 here is CASSLEQGSGYTF. CDR3 in DNA: TGCGCCAGCAGCTTGGAACAGGGGAGCGGCTACACCTTC.

This chain links TRBV28 with TRBJ2-3; tentative D call: TRBD2 (5 bases). V lost 2 bases to trimming and J lost 6 bases, with 9 bases between them. The CDR3 is 13 residues long. The V gene's germline CDR1 is MDHEN and CDR2 SYDVKM. CDR3 sequence reads: CASSLVSGDTQYF. As DNA, the CDR3 is TGTGCCAGCAGTTTAGTCTCGGGGGATACGCAGTATTTT.

The chain employs TRBV19 and TRBJ1-1; 9 positions agree with TRBD1. The CDR3 has 14 residues. Germline lookup yields CDR1 LNHDA and CDR2 SQIVND (reference sequence). J was trimmed by 4 bases and V by 3 bases; bases with no gene match: 3. In DNA, the CDR3 is TGTGCCAGTAGTATGACAGGGGGAATCACTGAAGCTTTCTTT. Protein: CASSMTGGITEAFF.

J is TRBJ1-1 and V is TRBV7-9; 8 nucleotides align to TRBD1. Germline V gives CDR1 SEHNR, CDR2 FQNEAQ (reference sequence). The CDR3 has 14 residues. V lost 6 bases and J lost 1; bases outside the gene matches: 4. The chain's CDR3 is CASSRQGKNTEAFF. For the CDR3, the DNA is TGTGCCAGCAGTCGACAGGGGAAGAACACTGAAGCTTTCTTT. Complete variable domain (other parts from reference TRBV7-9 and TRBJ1-1): DTGVSQNPRHKITKRGQNVTFRCDPISEHNRLYWYRQTLGQGPEFLTYFQNEAQLEKSRLLSDRFSAERPKGSFSTLEIQRTEQGDSAMYLCASSRQGKNTEAFFGQGTRLTVV.

This clone was seen only once. In nucleotides, the CDR3 is TGCGCCAGCAGCTATCTAGCGGGAGGGCCTTATGAGCAGTTCTTC. It specifies CASSYLAGGPYEQFF. V and J are TRBV5-1 and TRBJ2-1; TRBD2 aligns across 12 bases. This CDR3 spans 15 amino acids. The junction had 6 bases not matched to a gene; V was cut back by 3 bases and J by 8 bases. The germline CDR1 and CDR2 sequences are SGHRS and YFSETQ. The whole variable domain, remainder taken from reference TRBV5-1 and TRBJ2-1, is KAGVTQTPRYLIKTRGQQVTLSCSPISGHRSVSWYQQTPGQGLQFLFEYFSETQRNKGNFPGRFSGRQFSNSRSEMNVSTLELGDSALYLCASSYLAGGPYEQFFGPGTRLTVL.

This chain connects TRBV4-1 to TRBJ2-6; 9 bases align to TRBD1. This CDR3 contains 14 residues. Germline loops: CDR1 MGHRA, CDR2 YSYEKL. Trimming cost V 0 bases and J 9 bases; bases outside gene matches: 0. The CDR3: CASSQEGQGNVLTF. In DNA form, the CDR3 reads TGCGCCAGCAGCCAAGAGGGACAGGGCAACGTCCTGACTTTC.

This sequence joins TRBV7-2 and TRBJ2-5; 8 nucleotides agree with TRBD2. The end of the DNA aligns better with TRBJ2-7, so the J call may be wrong. There are 16 residues in the CDR3. Germline-derived CDR1 and CDR2 are SGHTA and FQGNSA. As DNA, the CDR3 is TGTGCCAGCAGCTTAGGTAGCGGGGCTGCCCCCTACGAGCAGTACTTC. Translation: CASSLGSGAAPYEQYF.

V usage is TRBV7-9 and J usage is TRBJ1-4; 7 bases match TRBD1. From germline, CDR1 is SEHNR and CDR2 FQNEAQ (reference sequence). V lost 5 bases and J lost 7; bases outside the gene matches: 7. The CDR3 totals 14 residues. The CDR3 nucleotides are TGTGCCAGCAGCCCTAAGACAGGGTTTGAAAAACTGTTTTTT. It specifies CASSPKTGFEKLFF.

This rearrangement joins TRBV11-2 to TRBJ2-5; 9 bases are a match to TRBD1. The CDR3 covers 14 residues. Germline V CDR1 and CDR2: SGHAT, FQNNGV. V trimming: 5 bases; J trimming: 2 bases; junction bases outside the gene matches: 3. The DNA for the CDR3 is TGTGCCAGCAGCAAACAGGGGGCTCAAGAGACCCAGTACTTC. Translated, it gives CASSKQGAQETQYF.

V is TRBV25-1 and J is TRBJ2-7, with 11 nucleotides matching TRBD1. CDR1 is MGHDK, CDR2 SYGVNS, per germline. There are 15 residues in the CDR3. Trimming removed 7 bases from V and 2 bases from J; junction bases left unmatched: 7. CDR3 nucleotide sequence: TGTGCCAGCATCCCCCAGGGACAGGGGGCCTACGAGCAGTACTTC. Translation gives CASIPQGQGAYEQYF.

The chain employs TRBV7-8 and TRBJ1-2; D perhaps matches TRBD1 (5 bases). This CDR3 comprises 19 residues. Germline V lookup: CDR1 SGHVS, CDR2 FQNEAQ. V was shortened by 2 bases and J by 0 bases, with 22 bases between the two germline ends. The CDR3 DNA reads TGTGCCAGCAGCTTAAAAGCTCCACGGGTGCAGACAGCTAACTATGGCTACACCTTC. This gives the protein CASSLKAPRVQTANYGYTF.